This T cell receptor beta chain emerged from a study of cytomegalovirus exposure and HLA in healthy donors. The study's findings and limits: The study labeled more than 150 TCR beta chains cytomegalovirus-associated. A later analysis, which compared TCR beta chains of equal frequency, found the HLA-associated ones more clonally expanded. The likely origin of a cluster of highly shared sequence variants was a sequencing artifact.

J was trimmed by 5 bases and V by 6 bases; bases with no gene match: 13. This CDR3 spans 15 amino acids. In germline, CDR1 is SQVTM, CDR2 ANQGSEA. Primers for the PCR totalled 60 Vbeta and 13 Jbeta. Profiled with immunoSEQ multiplex PCR; TCRdb holds only in-frame clones, not every one. This table holds 100,000 to 150,000 clones, over 70% found once. This clone has just a few counts. Its antigen is still unknown. The specimen sequenced was PBMCs. The V and J genes are TRBV29-1 and TRBJ2-5; TRBD1 matches 9 bases. The clonotype was recovered from a man aged 35 to 55 in good health and CMV-seropositive. CDR3 bases: TGCAGCGTCGCCCTTGCCACAGGGGGCCAGGAGACCCAGTACTTC. It translates to CSVALATGGQETQYF.